These 28 T cell receptor beta chains were all obtained from the same sample, sequenced in a study of response to subunit inactivated influenza vaccine. Via MiXCR, TCRdb re-called the RT-PCR reads, giving one row per CDR3 protein. The sample records 160,000 or so distinct CDR3 sequences, roughly a tenth being singletons. The starting material was non-naive T cells sorted from PBMCs, obtained around seven weeks after vaccination. These receptors all come from a man aged 45-60 years who received an inactivated influenza vaccine.

This clonotype came up a few times. The V call is TRBV12-3 or TRBV12-4, the J call TRBJ2-2; D perhaps matches TRBD2 (7 bases). Trimming pared 7 bases from V and 5 bases from J, leaving 14 bases between. The CDR3 is 14 amino acids. CDR3 sequence (DNA): TGTGCCAGCATGCGGGGGCGCGAAACCGGGGAGCTGTTTTTT. Protein sequence: CASMRGRETGELFF.

This clonotype came up many times. This chain joins TRBV5-1 and TRBJ2-3; 14 nucleotides agree with TRBD2. The CDR3 contains 16 residues. CDR1 and CDR2 (germline): SGHRS, YFSETQ. The V and J ends lost 4 bases and 5 bases, in that order; junction bases with no gene match: 6. The chain's CDR3 is CASSQTSGRALDTQYF. CDR3 nucleotides: TGCGCCAGCAGCCAGACTAGCGGGAGGGCCTTAGATACGCAGTATTTT.

In this sample, this clonotype turned up a few times. The chain employs TRBV10-3 and TRBJ1-2; D perhaps matches TRBD1 (5 bases). Germline values: CDR1 ENHRY, CDR2 SYGVKD. The CDR3 is 13 amino acids. The V and J ends lost 8 bases and 8 bases respectively, with 18 bases between them. This chain's CDR3 is CAIGGDRSGGYTF. Here the CDR3 DNA reads TGTGCCATCGGCGGGGACCGTTCGGGAGGCTACACCTTC.

V gene TRBV3-1 combines with J gene TRBJ2-5; 9 bases line up with TRBD2. This CDR3 contains 19 residues. J lost 5 bases, V lost 1 base, and 17 bases had no gene match. Germline V gene data show CDR1 as LGHDT and CDR2 as YNNKEL (reference sequence). CDR3 loop: CASSQGASGAFSRRETQYF. In DNA form, the CDR3 reads TGTGCCAGCAGCCAAGGGGCTAGCGGGGCGTTTAGCCGAAGGGAGACCCAGTACTTC.

The chain couples TRBV28 to TRBJ2-1; 8 nucleotides line up with TRBD2. Germline V lookup: CDR1 MDHEN, CDR2 SYDVKM. This CDR3 is built from 18 residues. V lost 7 bases, J lost 1 base, and 15 bases stayed unmatched. DNA for the CDR3: TGTGCCAGCACCGATTTCGGAGCGGGAGTCCGATCCTACAATGAGCAGTTCTTC. It yields the protein CASTDFGAGVRSYNEQFF. Filled out from reference TRBV28 and TRBJ2-1, the complete variable domain reads DVKVTQSSRYLVKRTGEKVFLECVQDMDHENMFWYRQDPGLGLRLIYFSYDVKMKEKGDIPEGYSVSREKKERFSLILESASTNQTSMYLCASTDFGAGVRSYNEQFFGPGTRLTVL.

This clonotype was recorded a few times. The rearrangement uses TRBV3-1 and TRBJ2-7; possible D gene TRBD2, 5 bases. The CDR3 runs to 13 residues. V lost 1 base to trimming and J lost 3 bases, with 7 bases between them. Germline CDR1 and CDR2: LGHDT and YNNKEL (reference sequence). CDR3 loop: CASSQVGLYEQYF. The CDR3 DNA follows: TGTGCCAGCAGCCAAGTCGGACTCTACGAGCAGTACTTC.

The CDR3 DNA reads as TGTGCCAGCAGCTTAAGGTTGGGAGGAGGGGGCAATGAGCAGTTCTTC. Protein product: CASSLRLGGGGNEQFF. V gene TRBV11-2 combines with J gene TRBJ2-1; perhaps D is TRBD1 or TRBD2 (6 bases each). V gave up 2 bases and J gave up 6 bases, with 17 bases separating them. CDR3 length: 16 amino acids. Germline CDR1 reads SGHAT; CDR2 reads FQNNGV.

The V call is TRBV9, the J call TRBJ1-2, with D perhaps TRBD1 (5 bases). CDR1 is SGDLS, CDR2 YYNGEE, per germline. This CDR3 is 15 amino acids long. The V end lost 0 bases, the J end lost 4 bases, and 13 bases lay between the germline ends. The CDR3 reads CASSVGGRASYGYTF. CDR3 coding DNA: TGTGCCAGCAGCGTAGGGGGCAGGGCCTCCTATGGCTACACCTTC.

This clonotype was seen only a few times. The chain recombines TRBV7-3 with TRBJ2-1, with 11 bases lining up with TRBD2. The CDR3 is made up of 15 amino acids. Unmatched junction bases numbered 5, after V lost 5 bases and J lost 5 bases. In germline, CDR1 is SGHTA, CDR2 FQGTGA. The CDR3 bases are TGTGCCAGCAGCGAGACTAGCGGGAACAACAATGAGCAGTTCTTC. Translated: CASSETSGNNNEQFF.

This clonotype was detected ten times or more. Germline and junction disagree at one end, which may indicate a read error. This rearrangement joins TRBV5-1 to TRBJ1-4; TRBD1 matches 9 bases. The germline V gene has CDR1 SGHRS and CDR2 YFSETQ. This CDR3 has 15 residues. For the CDR3, the DNA is TGTGCCAGCAGCTTAGCGACAGGGGGAGGTGAAAAACTGTTTTTT. This sequence encodes CASSLATGGGEKLFF.

In its sample, this clonotype was seen many times. This chain connects TRBV9 to TRBJ1-1; D remains ambiguous. Germline lookup yields CDR1 SGDLS and CDR2 YYNGEE. This CDR3 comprises 10 residues. Trimming removed 1 base from V and 11 bases from J, with 6 bases in between. CDR3 DNA: TGTGCCAGCAGCGTAAAGAGGGCTTTCTTT. Translation: CASSVKRAFF.

This clonotype was observed many times. The V and J genes are TRBV5-1 and TRBJ1-5; D gene uncertain. CDR3 length equals 13 residues. The V end lost 0 bases, the J end lost 6 bases, and 7 bases lay between the germline ends. CDR1 and CDR2 (germline): SGHRS, YFSETQ. The CDR3 reads CASSLGDTQPQHF. The CDR3 coding sequence is TGCGCCAGCAGCTTGGGGGATACTCAGCCCCAGCATTTT.

V gene TRBV28 combines with J gene TRBJ1-1; no reliable D call. CDR3 length equals 14 residues. The V end lost 6 bases, the J end lost 11 bases, and 22 bases lay between the germline ends. Germline CDR1 is MDHEN and CDR2 is SYDVKM. The CDR3 DNA reads TGTGCCAGCAGACGTGTACCGGAATCCCCCATTGCTTTCTTT. Protein sequence: CASRRVPESPIAFF.

This clonotype occurred a few times. The chain recombines TRBV30 with TRBJ1-1; D remains ambiguous. Germline CDR1 reads GTSNPN; CDR2 reads SVGIG (reference sequence). The CDR3 loop spans 14 amino acids. V was clipped by 0 bases and J by 1 base, with 9 bases between them. CDR3 in amino acids: CAWSVSVKNTEAFF. In DNA, the CDR3 is TGTGCCTGGAGTGTCAGCGTGAAGAACACTGAAGCTTTCTTT.

This clonotype was picked up a small number of times. The chain recombines TRBV4-2 with TRBJ2-6, with D uncertain. Germline CDR1 and CDR2: LGHNA and YNFKEQ. Trimming cost V 1 base and J 0 bases, with 13 bases left between them. The CDR3 spans 18 residues. The CDR3 is CASSQVGRTASGANVLTF. In DNA, the CDR3 is TGTGCCAGCAGCCAAGTGGGCAGGACCGCCTCTGGGGCCAACGTCCTGACTTTC.

This clonotype appeared many times. This chain uses TRBV29-1 with TRBJ1-3; TRBD1 is a possible D gene (5 bases). This CDR3 comprises 14 residues. Germline values: CDR1 SQVTM, CDR2 ANQGSEA. Trimming removed 7 bases from V and 2 bases from J, with 15 bases in between. The CDR3 DNA reads as TGCAGCGCTCAGGACGGGGGAACTGGAAACACCATATATTTT. Residues: CSAQDGGTGNTIYF.

This clonotype was seen repeatedly, ten times or more. V is TRBV5-5 and J is TRBJ2-1, with 14 bases lining up with TRBD2. Germline CDR1 reads SGHKS; CDR2 reads YYEKEE (reference sequence). Germline trimming cut 5 bases from V and 0 bases from J; bases unmatched to any gene: 4. This CDR3 is built from 17 residues. The CDR3 protein is CASSYGTSGGSYNEQFF. CDR3 bases: TGTGCCAGCAGTTACGGGACTAGCGGGGGCTCCTACAATGAGCAGTTCTTC.

The chain recombines TRBV7-6 with TRBJ2-7; 11 bases are a match to TRBD2. The CDR3 covers 13 residues. The germline gives CDR1 SGHVS, CDR2 FNYEAQ. J was trimmed by 7 bases and V by 4 bases; bases with no gene match: 3. The CDR3: CASSSRTSGEQYF. Written as DNA, the CDR3 is TGTGCCAGCAGCTCCCGGACTAGCGGGGAGCAGTACTTC.

This clonotype was recorded at least ten times. The rearrangement links TRBV7-9 to TRBJ2-1; 7 nucleotides line up with TRBD2. Germline loops: CDR1 SEHNR, CDR2 FQNEAQ (reference sequence). The CDR3 loop spans 17 amino acids. Trimming removed 1 base from V and 3 bases from J; junction bases left unmatched: 9. The chain's CDR3 is CASSLGRGGGSYNEQFF. The CDR3 coding sequence is TGTGCCAGCAGCTTAGGTCGGGGCGGGGGAAGCTACAATGAGCAGTTCTTC.

The V call is TRBV4-3, the J call TRBJ2-3; unclear D gene. The germline gives CDR1 LGHNA, CDR2 YSLEER. The CDR3 loop spans 15 amino acids. Trimming removed 0 bases from V and 3 bases from J, with 10 bases in between. CDR3 DNA sequence: TGCGCCAGCAGCCAAGACAAAACTGGAACAGATACGCAGTATTTT. Protein product: CASSQDKTGTDTQYF.

The chain is built from TRBV20-1 and TRBJ2-2; D is perhaps TRBD2 (5 bases). This CDR3 spans 16 amino acids. Germline V gene sequence: CDR1 DFQATT, CDR2 SNEGSKA (reference sequence). The V and J ends lost 0 bases and 3 bases respectively, with 14 bases between them. CDR3 in amino acids: CSARDYGLGDTGELFF. The CDR3, as DNA: TGCAGTGCTAGAGATTATGGGCTCGGGGACACCGGGGAGCTGTTTTTT.

This clonotype was counted many times. The rearrangement uses TRBV4-2 and TRBJ2-2; D is ambiguous. The CDR3 is made up of 14 amino acids. The V and J ends lost 0 bases and 3 bases respectively, with 5 bases between them. From germline, CDR1 is LGHNA and CDR2 YNFKEQ. This CDR3 is CASSQDGDTGELFF. The CDR3 DNA reads TGTGCCAGCAGCCAAGATGGGGACACCGGGGAGCTGTTTTTT.

This chain links TRBV24-1 with TRBJ2-1, with D possibly TRBD1 on 5 matching bases. The V gene's germline CDR1 is KGHDR and CDR2 SFDVKD. V was shortened by 1 base and J by 5 bases, with 8 bases between the two germline ends. This CDR3 is built from 14 residues. The CDR3 DNA reads TGTGCCACCAGTGATTTTCAGGGAAACAATGAGCAGTTCTTC. This encodes CATSDFQGNNEQFF.

This clonotype was seen many times. CDR3 coding DNA: TGTGCCAGCAGTTCTATTTTCGGGACAGGGGAGCAGTACTTC. Translation gives CASSSIFGTGEQYF. J is TRBJ2-7 and V is TRBV28; 9 positions match TRBD1. The CDR3 loop spans 14 amino acids. V trimming: 4 bases; J trimming: 7 bases; junction bases outside the gene matches: 8. CDR1 is MDHEN and CDR2 is SYDVKM in the germline V gene. The variable domain in full, with the rest retrieved from reference TRBV28 and TRBJ2-7, is DVKVTQSSRYLVKRTGEKVFLECVQDMDHENMFWYRQDPGLGLRLIYFSYDVKMKEKGDIPEGYSVSREKKERFSLILESASTNQTSMYLCASSSIFGTGEQYFGPGTRLTVT.

This clonotype came up a few times. The chain links TRBV5-1 to TRBJ2-1, with TRBD2 matching 8 bases. CDR3 length: 15 amino acids. J lost 13 bases, V lost 3 bases, and 15 bases had no gene match. Germline V gene lookup returns CDR1 SGHRS and CDR2 YFSETQ. The CDR3 here is CASSWGGGPGTRQFF. CDR3 coding DNA: TGCGCCAGCAGCTGGGGCGGGGGACCCGGGACTAGACAGTTCTTC.

This clonotype turned up a few times. V is TRBV6-1 and J is TRBJ1-4, with 8 positions matching TRBD1. Germline lookup yields CDR1 MNHNS and CDR2 SASEGT. V shed 6 bases and J 3 bases; nucleotides not matched to a gene: 3. This CDR3 is built from 14 residues. The CDR3: CASRLTGANEKLFF. The CDR3 DNA reads TGTGCCAGCAGATTGACAGGGGCTAATGAAAAACTGTTTTTT.

This clonotype has only a few counts. CDR3 DNA: TGCAGTGCTAGAGGGGGACTAGCGGGAAGCACAGATACGCAGTATTTT. This encodes CSARGGLAGSTDTQYF. V and J are TRBV20-1 and TRBJ2-3, with 13 bases matching TRBD2. Germline V gene sequence: CDR1 DFQATT, CDR2 SNEGSKA (reference sequence). This CDR3 contains 16 residues. The J segment lost 0 bases and the V segment lost 1 base, leaving 1 base of the junction unmatched.

In the case of this clonotype: With a much larger clone just one base away, this may be a read error. This chain connects TRBV3-1 to TRBJ2-7; 8 bases align to TRBD1. The germline gives CDR1 LGHDT, CDR2 YNNKEL (reference sequence). Trimming took 0 bases from V and 5 from J; bases not matched to a gene: 9. This CDR3 is 16 amino acids long. The CDR3 bases are TGTGCCAGCAGCCAAGAGACAAGGACAGGGTCCCACGAGCAGTACTTC. It encodes CASSQETRTGSHEQYF.